In its sample, the clone carrying this TCR beta chain was seen many times. Germline is not matched at one junction end, which may reflect a read error. This CDR3 region has 12 residues. Germline V gene sequence: CDR1 SGHRS, CDR2 YFSETQ. This specimen comes from a study of identical twins. TCRdb re-derived calls from the 5' RACE reads in MiXCR, one entry per CDR3 protein. The data show 1.5 million to 2 million distinct CDR3 sequences, about 30% seen once. This receptor was obtained from a newborn girl in good health. The rearrangement uses TRBV5-1 and TRBJ2-1; D not resolved. Sample: cord blood. The CDR3 loop is CASSLEYNEQFF. DNA of the CDR3: TGTGCCAGCAGCTTAGAATACAATGAGCAGTTCTTC.